This TCR beta chain was recorded in a study of chemoradiotherapy in HPV16-positive cancers. Study-wide findings and caveats: HPV-responsive T-cell expansion during chemoradiotherapy was linked to improved recurrence-free survival in HPV16-positive patients. HPV-specific T cells were functionally defined from only a couple of HPV16-positive patients. Candidate HPV-specific clones and E7-related TCR motifs grew in tumor during treatment.

Samples were taken several times over chemoradiotherapy. Sequencing used immunoSEQ multiplex PCR; TCRdb keeps in-frame clones, though not all of them. The sample lists 9,000 to 15,000 clones, 55% to 70% occurring once. Per germline, CDR1 SNHLY and CDR2 FYNNEI. Trimming shortened V by 4 bases and J by 3 bases, and 10 bases separated the two germline ends. The CDR3 runs 15 residues. Of note for this clone: The antigen is not known.

Sampling took place from a patient who underwent chemoradiotherapy. This TCR was recovered from a human donor with HPV-associated anogenital cancer. V gene TRBV2 combines with J gene TRBJ1-6; D is unresolved. The CDR3 DNA reads TGTGCCAGCAGTGTGGAGGGAATCTATAATTCACCCCTCCACTTT. This encodes CASSVEGIYNSPLHF.